A selection of T cell receptor beta chains follows, all from one sample in a study of T-cell reconstitution after alpha-beta-depleted transplantation in children. TCRdb re-derived calls from the PCR reads in MiXCR, one entry per CDR3 protein. Among about 360,000 distinct CDR3 sequences listed, 13% were seen once. The sample in question was PBMCs, obtained from the stem cell graft. These TCRs come from a human donor who donated a stem cell graft to a child with Fanconi anemia. Each CDR3 is given with its conserved first and last residue. A D gene is named only where the DNA matches it firmly. The size entry is marked missing in some rows and otherwise reads once, few, many or a size class.

d_call j_call clone_size v_call cdr3_aa cdr3_nt
. TRBJ1-5 . TRBV5-5 CASSLDNAPQHF TGTGCCAGCAGCTTGGATAACGCGCCCCAGCATTTT
. TRBJ1-1 . TRBV18 CASSTGVQNTEAFF TGTGCCAGCTCAACCGGAGTCCAGAACACTGAAGCTTTCTTT
. TRBJ2-1 . TRBV12-3/TRBV12-4 CASSLAPYNEQFF TGTGCCAGCAGTTTAGCCCCTTACAATGAGCAGTTCTTC
TRBD1 TRBJ2-4 many TRBV10-2 CASIPGQGVAKNIQYF TGCGCCAGCATCCCAGGACAGGGGGTGGCCAAAAACATTCAGTACTTC
. TRBJ2-1 many TRBV29-1 CSVGRSSYNEQFF TGCAGCGTTGGTCGGAGCTCCTACAATGAGCAGTTCTTC
. TRBJ2-5 many TRBV7-8 CASSAPPRGETQYF TGTGCCAGCAGCGCACCTCCCCGTGGGGAGACCCAGTACTTC
TRBD2 TRBJ2-1 . TRBV4-1 CARGPGLSGGASFF TGTGCCAGGGGCCCCGGGCTCAGCGGGGGGGCAAGCTTCTTC
TRBD2 TRBJ2-1 . TRBV2 CAPGGGRVYNEQFF TGTGCCCCCGGGGGCGGGAGGGTCTACAATGAGCAGTTCTTC
. TRBJ2-5 . TRBV5-6 CASSLRGAQETQYF TGTGCCAGCAGCTTGCGGGGAGCTCAAGAGACCCAGTACTTC
. TRBJ2-1 . TRBV12-1 CASSLHQRFPPENEQFF TGTGCCAGCAGCTTACACCAGAGATTTCCGCCAGAGAATGAGCAGTTCTTC
. TRBJ1-5 few TRBV4-1 CASSRFGSNQPQHF TGCGCCAGCAGCAGATTTGGGAGCAATCAGCCCCAGCATTTT
. TRBJ1-5 . TRBV5-1 CASSLGQQIQPQHF TGCGCCAGCAGCTTGGGGCAGCAAATCCAGCCCCAGCATTTT
TRBD1 TRBJ1-5 few TRBV10-3 CAISQQGANNQPQHF TGTGCCATCAGTCAACAGGGGGCGAACAATCAGCCCCAGCATTTT
TRBD1 TRBJ2-1 few TRBV20-1 CSARVPGQGANEQFF TGCAGTGCTAGGGTTCCGGGACAGGGGGCTAATGAGCAGTTCTTC
TRBD1 TRBJ2-1 . TRBV5-1 CASSLQGAGGEQFF TGCGCCAGCAGCTTACAGGGGGCCGGGGGCGAGCAGTTCTTC
. TRBJ2-3 . TRBV24-1 CATSDSWTDTQYF TGTGCCACCAGTGATTCCTGGACAGATACGCAGTATTTT
. TRBJ2-2 few TRBV4-2 CASSQEDQMGELFF TGTGCCAGCAGCCAGGAGGATCAGATGGGGGAGCTGTTTTTT
. TRBJ1-1 many TRBV12-3/TRBV12-4 CASSFRGPGEAFF TGTGCCAGCAGTTTTAGGGGCCCTGGGGAAGCTTTCTTT
TRBD1 TRBJ1-1 . TRBV13 CASSHSGTVNTEAFF TGTGCCAGCAGCCACTCCGGGACAGTGAACACTGAAGCTTTCTTT
. TRBJ2-5 many TRBV12-3/TRBV12-4 CASSPEDGTQYF TGTGCCAGCAGTCCGGAGGATGGGACCCAGTACTTC
TRBD1 TRBJ1-6 few TRBV20-1 CSANRGKNSPLHF TGCAGTGCCAACAGGGGGAAAAATTCACCCCTCCACTTT
. TRBJ1-1 few TRBV6-5 CASRGGVTEAFF TGTGCCAGCAGGGGGGGGGTCACTGAAGCTTTCTTT
. TRBJ1-1 . TRBV7-9 CASSFRPTGDTEAFF TGTGCCAGCAGCTTTAGACCCACGGGGGACACTGAAGCTTTCTTT
. TRBJ2-3 few TRBV15 CATSRLLGTDTQYF TGTGCCACCAGTCGTCTTTTGGGCACAGATACGCAGTATTTT
. TRBJ2-1 many TRBV7-6 CASSLVDSNNEQFF TGTGCCAGCAGCTTAGTCGACAGCAACAATGAGCAGTTCTTC
TRBD2 TRBJ2-1 . TRBV10-1 CATSTQRGTYNEQFF TGCGCCACCAGCACCCAGCGGGGGACCTACAATGAGCAGTTCTTC
. TRBJ2-1 once TRBV7-9 CASSLFGVYNEQFF TGTGCCAGCAGCTTATTCGGGGTTTACAATGAGCAGTTCTTC
. TRBJ2-1 many TRBV5-1 CASSPHYSSYNEQFF TGCGCCAGCAGCCCTCACTATAGCTCCTACAATGAGCAGTTCTTC
TRBD1 TRBJ2-2 . TRBV7-3 CASSLRDSPTTGELFF TGTGCCAGCAGCTTAAGGGACAGCCCTACCACCGGGGAGCTGTTTTTT
. TRBJ1-2 . TRBV10-3 CATALENYGYTF TGTGCCACGGCCTTAGAGAACTATGGCTACACCTTC
. TRBJ2-5 many TRBV3-1 CASSRVRMETQYF TGTGCCAGCAGCCGGGTTAGGATGGAGACCCAGTACTTC